These 29 T cell receptor beta chains were all obtained from the same sample, sequenced in a study of cytomegalovirus exposure and HLA in healthy donors. The PCR was carried out with 60 Vbeta primers and 13 Jbeta primers. Sequencing was performed with immunoSEQ multiplex PCR; in TCRdb, only in-frame clones are kept and a portion is missing. The sample shows approximately 170,000 clones, approximately 70% of them seen only once. The sequencing input was PBMCs. These receptors all stem from a woman aged 18-29 years in good health and CMV-seropositive.

This chain uses TRBV9 with TRBJ1-2; the D gene is possibly TRBD1 (6 bases). This CDR3 is 13 amino acids long. CDR1 and CDR2 from the germline V gene are SGDLS and YYNGEE. Trimming stripped 4 bases from V and 2 bases from J, with 9 bases between. The CDR3 protein is CASSQDRNYGYTF. The CDR3 region has the DNA TGTGCCAGCAGCCAGGACAGAAACTATGGCTACACCTTC.

The genes are TRBV7-6 and TRBJ2-2; D unclear. V was trimmed by 5 bases and J by 0 bases, leaving 7 bases between them. The CDR3 has 14 amino acids. Germline V CDR1 and CDR2: SGHVS, FNYEAQ. The CDR3 DNA follows: TGTGCCAGCAGCGCCACTACGAACACCGGGGAGCTGTTTTTT. It translates to CASSATTNTGELFF.

The chain carries TRBV5-1 and TRBJ2-3, with 9 bases lining up with TRBD2. CDR3 size: 16 residues. The germline V gene has CDR1 SGHRS and CDR2 YFSETQ. V lost 0 bases and J lost 4; bases outside the gene matches: 6. CDR3 in DNA: TGCGCCAGCAGCTTGGAGAGGACTAGCGCCGCAGATACGCAGTATTTT. It encodes CASSLERTSAADTQYF.

CDR3 sequence (DNA): TGTGCCAGCAGCTCGGGGAACCCTGGAAACACCATATATTTT. Translated: CASSSGNPGNTIYF. The rearrangement uses TRBV6-5 and TRBJ1-3; D gene ambiguous. Germline CDR1 MNHEY, CDR2 SVGAGI. With 6 bases removed from V and 2 bases from J, the gap between germline ends came to 11 bases. The CDR3 contains 14 residues.

This clone was counted between two and nine times. The V call is TRBV27, the J call TRBJ2-1, with 8 bases aligning to TRBD1. V dropped 0 bases and J dropped 6; count of bases not matched to a gene: 10. Germline loops: CDR1 MNHEY, CDR2 SMNVEV (reference sequence). There are 17 residues in the CDR3. CDR3 sequence (DNA): TGTGCCAGCAGTTTATCCAGGGGGCGCGACATCCTCAATGAGCAGTTCTTC. Amino acid sequence: CASSLSRGRDILNEQFF.

V and J are TRBV7-3 and TRBJ2-7, with 9 positions matching TRBD1. Germline V gene lookup returns CDR1 SGHTA and CDR2 FQGTGA. With V trimmed by 6 bases and J by 7 bases, 7 bases remained unmatched. CDR3 length equals 13 residues. CDR3 loop: CASSPQGADEQYF. The DNA of the CDR3 is TGTGCCAGCAGTCCACAGGGGGCGGATGAGCAGTACTTC.

The V and J genes are TRBV5-1 and TRBJ1-4; D is possibly TRBD1 (5 bases). Germline values: CDR1 SGHRS, CDR2 YFSETQ. Trimming removed 2 bases from V and 6 bases from J, with 17 bases in between. The CDR3 runs 16 residues. The CDR3 DNA reads as TGCGCCAGCAGCTTTAATACCGGCGGGGGGGATGAAAAACTGTTTTTT. It codes for CASSFNTGGGDEKLFF.

In its sample, this clone was seen a few times. V is TRBV10-3 and J is TRBJ1-2; D remains unclear. The germline V gene encodes CDR1 ENHRY and CDR2 SYGVKD. The CDR3 runs 12 residues. V gave up 7 bases and J gave up 4 bases, with 10 bases separating them. The CDR3 region has the DNA TGTGCCATCACTTCGAGCCTCTATGGCTACACCTTC. Translating gives CAITSSLYGYTF.

The chain has TRBV30 and TRBJ2-1, with 9 bases lining up with TRBD2. Looked up from germline, CDR1 is GTSNPN and CDR2 is SVGIG (reference sequence). The V gene end was trimmed by 0 bases and the J gene end by 2 bases; junction bases not matched to a gene: 2. CDR3 size: 15 residues. CDR3 DNA sequence: TGTGCCTGGAGTGTGCGGGGGGGCACCTACAATGAGCAGTTCTTC. This gives the protein CAWSVRGGTYNEQFF. Full variable domain (missing parts from reference TRBV30 and TRBJ2-1): SQTIHQWPATLVQPVGSPLSLECTVEGTSNPNLYWYRQAAGRGLQLLFYSVGIGQISSEVPQNLSASRPQDRQFILSSKKLLLSDSGFYLCAWSVRGGTYNEQFFGPGTRLTVL.

The chain carries TRBV6-1 and TRBJ2-5; D perhaps matches TRBD1 (6 bases). Germline V gene data show CDR1 as MNHNS and CDR2 as SASEGT. Trimming pared 5 bases from V and 1 base from J, leaving 11 bases between. This CDR3 spans 14 amino acids. This chain's CDR3 is CASSNRQAQETQYF. CDR3 DNA sequence: TGTGCCAGCAGTAATCGACAGGCCCAAGAGACCCAGTACTTC.

The chain links TRBV10-3 to TRBJ2-3, with TRBD2 as a possible D gene (7 bases). Germline CDR1 ENHRY, CDR2 SYGVKD. The CDR3 contains 16 residues. Trimming shortened V by 3 bases and J by 2 bases, and 15 bases separated the two germline ends. CDR3 sequence (DNA): TGTGCCATCAGTGAAAGAGGGGGGGATTTCACAGATACGCAGTATTTT. Protein sequence: CAISERGGDFTDTQYF.

The CDR3 DNA reads TGTGCCAGCAGTGAATTAGCGGGACAGGGGTTTGATCAGCCCCAGCATTTT. Protein sequence: CASSELAGQGFDQPQHF. This chain links TRBV6-1 with TRBJ1-5, with 10 bases matching TRBD1. Unmatched junction bases numbered 9, after V lost 2 bases and J lost 5 bases. The CDR3 is 17 amino acids. The germline CDR1 and CDR2 sequences are MNHNS and SASEGT.

The chain has TRBV9 and TRBJ2-1; D perhaps matches TRBD2 (6 bases). Germline V gene lookup returns CDR1 SGDLS and CDR2 YYNGEE. Deletions cut 0 bases from V and 3 bases from J, with 13 bases between. CDR3 length: 16 amino acids. The CDR3 coding sequence is TGTGCCAGCAGCGTAGCGGGGGACGGCTACTACAATGAGCAGTTCTTC. Residues: CASSVAGDGYYNEQFF.

This chain joins TRBV29-1 and TRBJ2-5; TRBD2 is a possible D gene (6 bases). V lost 4 bases to trimming and J lost 2 bases, with 17 bases between them. Germline-derived CDR1 and CDR2 are SQVTM and ANQGSEA. The CDR3 has 15 residues. The CDR3 region is CSVVRTAGRQETQYF. The CDR3 DNA reads TGCAGCGTTGTACGAACTGCGGGGCGACAAGAGACCCAGTACTTC.

V usage is TRBV5-1 and J usage is TRBJ1-3; 7 bases are a match to TRBD1. Germline V lookup: CDR1 SGHRS, CDR2 YFSETQ. Trimming took 4 bases from V and 0 from J; bases not matched to a gene: 7. The CDR3 is 16 amino acids. For the CDR3, the DNA is TGCGCCAGCAGCGGATCCGGGACAGTCTCTGGAAACACCATATATTTT. It codes for CASSGSGTVSGNTIYF.

The V and J genes are TRBV5-1 and TRBJ2-5; TRBD1 matches at 7 bases. This CDR3 contains 14 residues. CDR1 and CDR2 from the germline V gene are SGHRS and YFSETQ. The ends lost 4 bases at V and 0 bases at J; junction bases unmatched: 3. CDR3 sequence: CASSPQGYQETQYF. Written as DNA, the CDR3 is TGCGCCAGCAGCCCACAGGGGTACCAAGAGACCCAGTACTTC.

V gene TRBV5-8 combines with J gene TRBJ2-5, with 8 bases that match TRBD1. Trimming cost V 7 bases and J 5 bases; bases outside gene matches: 13. Per germline, CDR1 SGHTS and CDR2 YDEGEE. The CDR3 contains 15 residues. The CDR3 DNA follows: TGTGCCAGCGGGCTTAACAGGGGGGTAGGGGAGACCCAGTACTTC. This sequence encodes CASGLNRGVGETQYF.

This clone turned up a few times. The chain carries TRBV30 and TRBJ1-4; no definite D call. The germline V and J ends were trimmed by 2 bases and 5 bases, with 9 bases remaining between them. The CDR3 extends over 13 amino acids. The germline gives CDR1 GTSNPN, CDR2 SVGIG (reference sequence). The CDR3 coding sequence is TGTGCCTGGAGTCCAGGATCCAATGAAAAACTGTTTTTT. Translating gives CAWSPGSNEKLFF.

This chain uses TRBV11-3 with TRBJ2-1, with a weak D call TRBD1 (5 bases). V was pared by 0 bases and J by 16 bases, with 13 bases between. Germline-derived CDR1 and CDR2 are SGHNT and YENEEA. This CDR3 comprises 12 residues. CDR3 sequence: CASSLDLGHLFF. In DNA, the CDR3 is TGTGCCAGCAGCTTAGATCTAGGACACCTATTCTTC.

The CDR3 protein is CASSQVGTGYEAFF. CDR3 bases: TGCGCCAGCAGCCAAGTCGGGACAGGGTACGAAGCTTTCTTT. The rearrangement joins TRBV4-1 to TRBJ1-1, with 9 bases lining up with TRBD1. The V gene's germline CDR1 is MGHRA and CDR2 YSYEKL. The CDR3 covers 14 residues. V trimming: 1 base; J trimming: 8 bases; junction bases outside the gene matches: 5.

The J gene is TRBJ2-7, the V gene TRBV19, with a possible D match to TRBD1 (6 bases). Between the trimmed V and J ends, which lost 5 bases and 3 bases, there was a span of 17 bases. CDR3 length equals 15 residues. CDR1 LNHDA and CDR2 SQIVND come from the germline V gene (reference sequence). For the CDR3, the DNA is TGTGCCAGTAGTGGGCCGGGGCAGGGGAACTACGAGCAGTACTTC. Translating gives CASSGPGQGNYEQYF.

V and J are TRBV11-2 and TRBJ1-1; D is uncertain. V was clipped by 1 base and J by 4 bases, with 4 bases between them. CDR1 and CDR2 from the germline V gene are SGHAT and FQNNGV. The CDR3 runs to 12 residues. This CDR3 is CASSLAGTEAFF. The CDR3, as DNA: TGTGCCAGCAGCTTAGCGGGCACTGAAGCTTTCTTT.

V is TRBV11-3 and J is TRBJ1-3; D is undetermined. The germline V gene has CDR1 SGHNT and CDR2 YENEEA. V lost 5 bases and J lost 8, with 22 bases in between. The CDR3 contains 16 residues. In DNA, the CDR3 is TGTGCCAGCAGCCCCAAAGGGCCTCCAAAGAGGGACACCATATATTTT. Its translation is CASSPKGPPKRDTIYF. Filled out from reference TRBV11-3 and TRBJ1-3, the complete variable domain reads EAGVVQSPRYKIIEKKQPVAFWCNPISGHNTLYWYLQNLGQGPELLIRYENEEAVDDSQLPKDRFSAERLKGVDSTLKIQPAELGDSAVYLCASSPKGPPKRDTIYFGEGSWLTVV.

The CDR3 here is CASSQGSLNRNEQFF. The DNA of the CDR3 is TGCGCCAGCAGCCAGGGGTCCCTAAACAGGAATGAGCAGTTCTTC. V usage is TRBV4-1 and J usage is TRBJ2-1; D may be TRBD1 (5 bases). Per the germline V gene, CDR1 is MGHRA and CDR2 is YSYEKL. This CDR3 is 15 amino acids long. The ends were cut back, 3 bases at V and 7 bases at J, with 16 bases in the middle.

The chain uses TRBV7-2 and TRBJ2-5, with D possibly TRBD2 on 6 matching bases. This CDR3 comprises 16 residues. Germline V gives CDR1 SGHTA, CDR2 FQGNSA. V lost 5 bases and J lost 0, with 16 bases in between. The CDR3 protein is CASSPRLAGYQETQYF. CDR3 coding DNA: TGTGCCAGCAGCCCCAGACTGGCGGGGTACCAAGAGACCCAGTACTTC.

The DNA of the CDR3 is TGTGCCAGCAGCTCCGGGACTAGCGGGGGTGAGCAGTTCTTC. Encoded protein: CASSSGTSGGEQFF. The rearrangement uses TRBV7-2 and TRBJ2-1, with TRBD2 matching over 14 bases. This CDR3 region has 14 residues. Germline V lookup: CDR1 SGHTA, CDR2 FQGNSA. Trimming removed 4 bases from V and 9 bases from J; junction bases left unmatched: 2.

This chain connects TRBV4-1 to TRBJ2-1, with 11 bases fitting TRBD2. Germline V lookup: CDR1 MGHRA, CDR2 YSYEKL. With 4 bases clipped from V and 6 bases from J, the junction kept 5 bases outside the gene matches. The CDR3 has 15 residues. CDR3 in DNA: TGCGCCAGCAGCCTTAGCGGGGGGGCGGGCAATGAGCAGTTCTTC. Residues: CASSLSGGAGNEQFF.

This chain connects TRBV2 to TRBJ1-1; D is ambiguous. V was shortened by 4 bases and J by 2 bases, with 14 bases between the two germline ends. Germline CDR1 and CDR2: SNHLY and FYNNEI. There are 15 residues in the CDR3. The chain's CDR3 is CASSARGMRNTEAFF. The CDR3 DNA reads as TGTGCCAGCAGTGCACGGGGTATGAGAAACACTGAAGCTTTCTTT.

This chain uses TRBV6-1 with TRBJ2-7; D call uncertain. The CDR3 covers 12 residues. Germline V gene data show CDR1 as MNHNS and CDR2 as SASEGT. V lost 2 bases, J lost 5 bases, and 7 bases lay in between. CDR3 residues: CASSEQVDEQYF. CDR3 nucleotide sequence: TGTGCCAGCAGTGAACAGGTCGACGAGCAGTACTTC.